This T cell receptor (beta chain) comes out of a study of monozygotic twins with inflammatory bowel disease (dated by TCRdb to the late 2010s). General notes on the study: The complete study included 30 or so monozygotic twin pairs: 19 IBD-discordant Danish pairs and nine German pairs, of which four were IBD-concordant and five were IBD-discordant. Within discordant pairs, disease-associated traits were sought mainly by comparing IBD patients with their genetically identical healthy co-twins. Each individual had, on average, about 151 000 unique TCRalpha sequences and 181 000 unique TCRbeta sequences available for analysis.

Comment on this clonotype: Its recognized antigen is unknown.

Broad study findings and their caveats: Because patients were on differing immunosuppressive treatments, the repertoires may have picked up extra background noise and inter-individual variability. Repertoire similarity did not differ between concordant and discordant twins, possibly due to limited statistical power. The results gave no support for a single strong signal or clonotype linked to IBD. IBD patients shared fewer clonotypes with other individuals than healthy twins did, most markedly in patients showing signs of disease activity. Distinction between different T cell subtypes could not be achieved in the analysis. Measured by the inverse Simpson index, TCRbeta repertoire diversity was lower in IBD patients than in their healthy co-twins.

Libraries were prepared through 5' RACE. For each TCR library, approximately 3,700 ng of total RNA was used. cDNA was synthesized with SMARTScribe reverse transcriptase in eight separate reactions per sample. Unique molecular identifiers containing a 6-nucleotide sample barcode were introduced through template switching during cDNA synthesis. Amplification of TCRalpha and TCRbeta cDNA involved two nested PCRs of 16 and 9 cycles, and each PCR was followed by bead purification. Before amplification, the cDNA was treated with uracil DNA-glycosylase and purified using the QIAquick PCR purification kit. The second PCR was the step at which Illumina TruSeq-compatible adapters and sample-specific barcodes were added. TapeStation and Qubit were used to check library quality and concentration, and around 4.7 ng of each library was pooled. Sequencing of the pooled libraries was done on an Illumina HiSeq2500 single-index Rapid Run using custom sequencing primers and 2 x 100 bp reads. In the original analysis: PCR and sequencing errors were corrected by UMI-based consensus assembly using MiGEC version 1.2.6. MiXCR version 2.1.1 was used for V(D)J alignment, clonotype assembly and CDR3 extraction. To normalise gene usage, clonotype sharing and MAIT/NKT TCR abundance, the top 1000, 10 000 and 20 000 clonotypes in each sample were analysed. Diversity was computed as the inverse Simpson index with the vegan R package after downsampling to 27 000 UMIs. Paired Mann-Whitney U tests were applied to discordant twin pairs, with Benjamini-Hochberg correction for multiple testing. TCRdb reprocessed the reads, so every CDR3 protein sequence counts as one entry and DNA is not shown. TCRdb, not the original authors, processed these V and J calls. The data table for this sample lists around 380,000 distinct CDR3 sequences. 2.4% of the sample goes to the ten largest clones.

A roughly 2.7 ml peripheral blood sample was drawn into PAXgene tubes per donor and stored at -80°C. Without any T cell sorting, total RNA was extracted from whole blood using the PAXgene blood miRNA kit on an automated QIAcube. Deep TCRalpha and TCRbeta repertoire profiling with unique molecular barcoding was performed on peripheral blood of monozygotic twin pairs concordant or discordant for inflammatory bowel disease. For every twin pair, smoking habits were documented, and each individual was categorised as a current, former or never smoker. Sequences MGHDK (CDR1) and SYGVNS (CDR2) are obtained from the germline V gene. The CDR3, cysteine through phenylalanine, is 14 amino acids long. DNA is not recorded here.

The rearrangement combines TRBV25-1 with TRBJ2-7; TCRdb's D call of TRBD1 is untestable without DNA. Material: blood. This receptor was identified in a human donor with ulcerative colitis or Crohn's disease, or a healthy co-twin of an affected twin (not recorded which). The CDR3 protein sequence reads: CASSPAGLRNEQYF.